This T cell receptor beta chain was sequenced for a study of regulatory T cells in long-lasting Graves disease (dated by TCRdb to the early 2020s). Background on the whole study: To count as having persistent Graves' disease, a patient had to have received antithyroid drug treatment for over 5 years with TSH receptor autoantibodies remaining persistently positive. The study was conducted in China and was registered as a clinical trial. Antithyroid drugs had been taken for about 9.7 years on average by persistent Graves' disease patients in the clinical cohort. Persistent Graves' disease patients were compared with newly diagnosed Graves' disease patients by peripheral blood TCR sequencing and RNA sequencing. A total of roughly 35 samples underwent TCR sequencing: around 13 from persistent and some 20 from newly diagnosed Graves' disease patients.

Library preparation used multiplex PCR. Sequencing instrument: Illumina HiSeq 4000. To build TCR beta libraries, CDR3 regions were amplified by Arm-PCR using iRepertoire HTBI primers. Before sequencing, the PCR products went through gel purification. The authors processed their data as follows. Gene usage analysis of CDR3 amino acid clonotypes used the approximately 56 TRBV and approximately 13 TRBJ segments found across samples. COPE and FqMerger were used to merge the filtered high-quality paired reads into contigs. BLAST was used to align contigs to the IMGT TRBV, TRBD and TRBJ reference genes, and CDR3 was defined following IMGT. Any clonotype with a frequency above 0.1% was classified as a highly expanded clone. Shannon entropy served as the measure of repertoire diversity, while the Gini coefficient captured V-J evenness. A clonotype was considered public if more than one individual shared it. TCRdb applied fastp at Q25 and MiXCR to the public reads, then kept only in-frame beta chains. One record per CDR3 amino acid sequence lists the most common genes and DNA. TCRdb, not the original authors, processed these V and J calls. The sample records approximately 400,000 distinct CDR3 sequences, about a quarter of which are singletons. The biggest ten clones account for about 26% of the sample.

In its sample, this clonotype was seen a few times. Its antigen remains undetermined. Nothing much larger sits one base from this clone, and base qualities are not available. What the authors observed across the whole study: Sequencing and analysis were restricted to the TCR beta chain. The authors noted that the small sample size was a limitation that may lower accuracy. Patients with persistent disease shared more public clonotypes (roughly 2,900) than newly diagnosed patients did (approximately 1,000). Persistent Graves' disease patients showed lower TCR Shannon entropy and fewer highly expanded clones than newly diagnosed patients, suggesting clonal expansion. Preferential use of TRBV28, TRBJ1-2 and TRBJ2-5 was observed in persistent disease, whereas TRBV20-1 and TRBJ2-1 were favored in newly diagnosed disease. Because the primary lesion, thyroid tissue, could not be accessed, the study looked at peripheral blood alone.

The sample's time point label, decoded: persistent/refractory GD, antithyroid drugs over 5 years with positive TRAb. RNA was extracted from PBMCs in TRIzol for both TCR sequencing and RNA sequencing. Graves' disease was diagnosed according to American Thyroid Association guidelines. Patients were recruited from an endocrinology department in Xi'an, China. From each patient, 7.5 to 9.5 milliliters of peripheral blood was collected into an EDTA anticoagulant tube. Ficoll Paque Plus density gradient separation was used to isolate PBMCs, and no further T cell sorting was done. An Agilent 2100 Bioanalyzer and agarose gel were used to check RNA quality, and a NanoDrop 2000 was used to measure RNA concentration. V and J lose 3 bases and 3 bases, and a span of 9 bases separates them. Looking up the germline V gene yields CDR1 MDHEN and CDR2 SYDVKM. The cysteine opens and the phenylalanine closes a CDR3 of 14 amino acids. The only DNA kept is the CDR3, 42 bases in frame from the first base.

The sample was peripheral blood mononuclear cells (PBMCs), taken when the disease was refractory, from a patient treated with antithyroid drugs. The rearrangement joined TRBV28 to TRBJ1-5; TRBD1 is perhaps the D gene, given 5 matching bases. This receptor was obtained from a female donor with Graves disease. The sequence in DNA is TGTGCCAGCAGTTTTGGGGGGAACAATCAGCCCCAGCATTTT. This sequence encodes CASSFGGNNQPQHF.